The 14 T cell receptor beta chains reported below all come from one sample, sequenced in a study of identical twins. A single record per CDR3 protein comes from TCRdb applying MiXCR to the 5' RACE reads. The sample consists of about 700,000 distinct CDR3 sequences, over 8.5% of them appearing once. These same data were also listed under a study on yellow fever vaccine responses in identical twins.

Sequences were obtained from PBMCs. These receptors were obtained from a woman aged 18 to 35 in good health.

This sequence joins TRBV7-6 and TRBJ2-2; 8 bases are a match to TRBD2. The CDR3 has 15 residues. The V gene end was trimmed by 1 base and the J gene end by 5 bases; junction bases not matched to a gene: 3. Germline V gives CDR1 SGHVS, CDR2 FNYEAQ. The CDR3 bases are TGTGCCAGCAGCTTAGACCAGCGGGAGACCGGGGAGCTGTTTTTT. Protein product: CASSLDQRETGELFF.

This clonotype showed up just a few times. CDR3 sequence (DNA): TGTGCCAGCTCACCCGGACTTCTTAACATATACAATGAGCAGTTCTTC. It yields the protein CASSPGLLNIYNEQFF. The chain has TRBV18 and TRBJ2-1; D perhaps matches TRBD2 (5 bases). CDR1 is KGHSH, CDR2 LQKENI, per germline. V was shortened by 3 bases and J by 4 bases, with 16 bases between the two germline ends. CDR3 length equals 16 residues. Looking up the rest from reference TRBV18 and TRBJ2-1 gives the full variable domain: NAGVMQNPRHLVRRRGQEARLRCSPMKGHSHVYWYRQLPEEGLKFMVYLQKENIIDESGMPKERFSAEFPKEGPSILRIQQVVRGDSAAYFCASSPGLLNIYNEQFFGPGTRLTVL.

The gene calls are TRBV20-1 and TRBJ1-5, with 7 bases matching TRBD1. CDR3 length equals 14 residues. The V gene end was trimmed by 6 bases and the J gene end by 7 bases; junction bases not matched to a gene: 12. Germline V CDR1 and CDR2: DFQATT, SNEGSKA (reference sequence). The CDR3 region is CSATHGTVEQPQHF. In DNA, the CDR3 is TGCAGTGCCACACATGGGACAGTTGAACAGCCCCAGCATTTT.

This clonotype showed up just a few times. The CDR3 sequence is CASSFSGQAYEQYF. The CDR3 nucleotides read TGCGCCAGCAGCTTTTCGGGACAGGCCTACGAGCAGTACTTC. The V call is TRBV5-1, the J call TRBJ2-7; 8 nucleotides line up with TRBD1. Germline V gene data show CDR1 as SGHRS and CDR2 as YFSETQ. The CDR3 totals 14 residues. The ends lost 2 bases at V and 2 bases at J; junction bases unmatched: 3.

This clonotype was counted only a few times. This rearrangement joins TRBV6-4 to TRBJ1-6; TRBD1 is a possible D gene (5 bases). The CDR3 has 14 amino acids. The germline CDR1 and CDR2 sequences are MRHNA and SNTAGT. V dropped 3 bases and J dropped 7 bases, with 10 bases sitting between them. The CDR3 region has the DNA TGTGCCAGCAGTGAGGAGGGGCTGAATTCACCCCTCCACTTT. It encodes CASSEEGLNSPLHF.

This chain connects TRBV5-1 to TRBJ1-2; a weak D match, TRBD1 (6 bases). V was trimmed by 5 bases and J by 2 bases, leaving 16 bases between them. Per germline, CDR1 SGHRS and CDR2 YFSETQ. The CDR3 loop spans 15 amino acids. The CDR3 DNA is TGCGCCAGCAGTCGAAATCTCGGGACAAACTATGGCTACACCTTC. Translated, it gives CASSRNLGTNYGYTF. The full variable domain, its missing parts supplied by reference TRBV5-1 and TRBJ1-2, is KAGVTQTPRYLIKTRGQQVTLSCSPISGHRSVSWYQQTPGQGLQFLFEYFSETQRNKGNFPGRFSGRQFSNSRSEMNVSTLELGDSALYLCASSRNLGTNYGYTFGSGTRLTVV.

This clonotype occurred many times. The rearrangement joins TRBV3-1 to TRBJ2-1, with a tentative D call TRBD2 (6 bases). V lost 0 bases and J lost 6, with 15 bases in between. Germline V lookup: CDR1 LGHDT, CDR2 YNNKEL (reference sequence). The CDR3 totals 16 residues. The chain's CDR3 is CASSQERREPVNEQFF. Written as DNA, the CDR3 is TGTGCCAGCAGCCAAGAACGACGGGAGCCGGTCAATGAGCAGTTCTTC.

In this sample, this clonotype turned up a few times. The chain combines TRBV20-1 with TRBJ2-7; tentatively, D is TRBD2 (5 bases). Germline V lookup: CDR1 DFQATT, CDR2 SNEGSKA (reference sequence). The V end lost 2 bases, the J end lost 3 bases, and 8 bases lay between the germline ends. The CDR3 loop spans 12 amino acids. The CDR3 DNA reads TGCAGTGCTAGAAGGGAGAGCTACGAGCAGTACTTC. It is translated as CSARRESYEQYF.

This clonotype was seen only a few times. This chain links TRBV14 with TRBJ2-2; D is undetermined. With 4 bases removed from V and 0 bases from J, the gap between germline ends came to 18 bases. Germline loops: CDR1 SGHDN, CDR2 FVKESK. The CDR3 contains 18 residues. CDR3 sequence (DNA): TGTGCCAGCAGCCGTCACGGTCTCGGACCGGCGAACACCGGGGAGCTGTTTTTT. Protein product: CASSRHGLGPANTGELFF.

The V and J genes are TRBV10-3 and TRBJ2-7; 9 bases align to TRBD1. V lost 5 bases, J lost 7 bases, and 12 bases stayed unmatched. Germline V CDR1 and CDR2: ENHRY, SYGVKD. This CDR3 comprises 15 residues. In DNA form, the CDR3 reads TGTGCCATCAGTATAACCGACAGGGGGGTAGGGGAGCAGTACTTC. Protein sequence: CAISITDRGVGEQYF.

In its sample, this clonotype was seen a few times. V gene TRBV4-3 combines with J gene TRBJ1-2; TRBD1 aligns across 9 bases. V gave up 4 bases and J gave up 0 bases; unmatched junction bases: 3. Germline lookup yields CDR1 LGHNA and CDR2 YSLEER. This CDR3 contains 15 residues. The CDR3 here is CASSPGTGSNYGYTF. The DNA of the CDR3 is TGCGCCAGCAGCCCGGGGACAGGGTCTAACTATGGCTACACCTTC.

This clonotype was counted a few times. This chain joins TRBV5-1 and TRBJ2-3, with TRBD2 matching over 7 bases. Unmatched junction bases numbered 16, after V lost 4 bases and J lost 8 bases. Germline CDR1 is SGHRS and CDR2 is YFSETQ. CDR3 size: 16 residues. For the CDR3, the DNA is TGCGCCAGCAGCCCGAGAGTCGCGGGAGAGGGAGGTACGCAGTATTTT. This encodes CASSPRVAGEGGTQYF.

The sample holds a few counts of this clonotype. This sequence joins TRBV4-2 and TRBJ2-5; no reliable D call. The germline V gene encodes CDR1 LGHNA and CDR2 YNFKEQ. Between the trimmed V and J ends, which lost 4 bases and 2 bases, there was a span of 11 bases. The CDR3 contains 14 residues. This CDR3 reads CASSPGGPQETQYF. CDR3 nucleotides: TGTGCCAGCAGCCCCGGCGGACCACAAGAGACCCAGTACTTC.

The V and J genes are TRBV20-1 and TRBJ2-5; maybe TRBD1 (6 bases). Deletions cut 7 bases from V and 1 base from J, with 10 bases between. This CDR3 is built from 12 residues. The germline V gene has CDR1 DFQATT and CDR2 SNEGSKA (reference sequence). This CDR3 reads CSVDRPQETQYF. The CDR3, as DNA: TGCAGTGTGGACAGACCCCAAGAGACCCAGTACTTC.